These 21 T cell receptor beta chains came from one sample sequenced in a study of CD8+CD57+ T cells in acquired aplastic anemia. TCR beta VDJ and CDR3 profiling used genomic DNA as template. MiXCR was run by TCRdb on the reads, yielding one entry per CDR3 protein. This table has under 200,000 distinct CDR3 sequences, under 55% appearing once. In patients chosen for sequencing, flow cytometry had shown CD8+CD57+ cell expansion. The material sequenced was sorted CD4+, CD8+, or CD8+CD57+ T cells (not recorded which) from PBMCs. The receptors derive from a human donor with aplastic anemia.

This clonotype was counted a few times. This chain joins TRBV6-5 and TRBJ1-5; D not resolved. The germline V and J ends were trimmed by 3 bases and 3 bases, with 12 bases remaining between them. The germline CDR1 and CDR2 sequences are MNHEY and SVGAGI. CDR3 length: 15 amino acids. CDR3 protein: CASSYVAGPNQPQHF. The CDR3 DNA reads TGTGCCAGCAGTTATGTGGCAGGTCCCAATCAGCCCCAGCATTTT.

The table lists this clonotype with many counts. The chain employs TRBV4-1 and TRBJ1-1, with D hard to call. Trimming took 9 bases from V and 1 from J, leaving 15 bases between them. In germline, CDR1 is MGHRA, CDR2 YSYEKL. This CDR3 has 14 residues. The CDR3 loop is CASSSAEKNTEAFF. In DNA form, the CDR3 reads TGCGCCAGTTCCTCAGCGGAAAAGAACACTGAAGCTTTCTTT.

Note on this clonotype: At one boundary the junction diverges from the germline segment, which might be a read error. The chain recombines TRBV13 with TRBJ2-1; 7 nucleotides align to TRBD1. The germline CDR1 and CDR2 sequences are PRHDT and FYEKMQ (reference sequence). This CDR3 is built from 15 residues. CDR3 DNA sequence: TGTGCCAGCAGCCTAGGACAGGCGGGCTACAATGAGCAGTTCTTC. Amino acid sequence: CASSLGQAGYNEQFF.

This clonotype was observed a handful of times. The chain combines TRBV18 with TRBJ2-7; D gene unclear. The V end lost 2 bases, the J end lost 0 bases, and 8 bases lay between the germline ends. CDR3 length equals 14 residues. Germline V gives CDR1 KGHSH, CDR2 LQKENI. The chain's CDR3 is CASSPVRDSYEQYF. The CDR3 nucleotides are TGTGCCAGCTCACCAGTTAGGGACTCCTACGAGCAGTACTTC.

The rearrangement uses TRBV15 and TRBJ1-2; D unclear. CDR3 length: 12 residues. Germline V gene lookup returns CDR1 LNHNV and CDR2 YYDKDF (reference sequence). V shed 2 bases and J shed 4 bases, with 5 bases lying between them. CDR3 DNA: TGTGCCACCAGCAGACCGGGCTATGGCTACACCTTC. Translation: CATSRPGYGYTF.

There are a few counts of this clonotype. V is TRBV7-9 and J is TRBJ2-5, with 11 nucleotides matching TRBD2. The CDR3 runs to 14 residues. CDR1 SEHNR and CDR2 FQNEAQ come from the germline V gene (reference sequence). Germline trimming cut 3 bases from V and 5 bases from J; bases unmatched to any gene: 2. The CDR3 DNA reads as TGTGCCAGCAGCTTTAGCGGGAGGGTGGAGACCCAGTACTTC. It specifies CASSFSGRVETQYF.

The rearrangement joins TRBV19 to TRBJ1-2; 11 bases are a match to TRBD1. Germline V gene sequence: CDR1 LNHDA, CDR2 SQIVND (reference sequence). The CDR3 is 15 amino acids. Unmatched junction bases numbered 5, after V lost 4 bases and J lost 4 bases. The chain's CDR3 is CASSKDRGLGYGYTF. CDR3 sequence (DNA): TGTGCCAGTAGTAAGGACAGGGGGCTTGGCTATGGCTACACCTTC. Variable domain in full (rest from reference TRBV19 and TRBJ1-2): DGGITQSPKYLFRKEGQNVTLSCEQNLNHDAMYWYRQDPGQGLRLIYYSQIVNDFQKGDIAEGYSVSREKKESFPLTVTSAQKNPTAFYLCASSKDRGLGYGYTFGSGTRLTVV.

J is TRBJ1-4 and V is TRBV29-1; the D gene is possibly TRBD1 (5 bases). Germline V gene data show CDR1 as SQVTM and CDR2 as ANQGSEA. This CDR3 has 14 amino acids. Between the trimmed V and J ends, which lost 6 bases and 7 bases, there was a span of 18 bases. CDR3 bases: TGCAGCGTCGCAGACAGAGGAATAACTGAAAAACTGTTTTTT. The encoded protein is CSVADRGITEKLFF.

This clonotype was detected ten times or more. The chain has TRBV5-1 and TRBJ2-7; TRBD2 is a possible D gene (5 bases). V lost 0 bases and J 0 bases, leaving 10 bases between the germline ends. The CDR3 runs to 15 residues. CDR1 SGHRS and CDR2 YFSETQ come from the germline V gene. The CDR3: CASSLGRRSSYEQYF. The CDR3 nucleotides read TGCGCCAGCAGCTTGGGACGGAGGAGCTCCTACGAGCAGTACTTC.

The table lists this clonotype with many counts. This chain uses TRBV2 with TRBJ1-5; tentatively, D is TRBD1 (5 bases). Germline values: CDR1 SNHLY, CDR2 FYNNEI. The CDR3 totals 12 residues. Trimming cost V 9 bases and J 3 bases, with 9 bases left between them. For the CDR3, the DNA is TGTGCCAGTCAGGACACCAATCAGCCCCAGCATTTT. Its translation is CASQDTNQPQHF.

This chain uses TRBV12-3 or TRBV12-4 with TRBJ2-7, with D perhaps TRBD1 (6 bases). The CDR3 extends over 15 amino acids. V shed 1 base and J shed 6 bases, with 16 bases lying between them. CDR3 region: CASSLGGAGAPEQYF. In DNA form, the CDR3 reads TGTGCCAGCAGTTTAGGGGGCGCAGGGGCACCCGAGCAGTACTTC.

This chain's CDR3 is CASSINSNYEQYF. The CDR3 coding sequence is TGTGCCAGTAGTATCAACTCAAACTACGAGCAGTACTTC. The chain recombines TRBV19 with TRBJ2-7; D unclear. The CDR3 consists of 13 residues. Germline values: CDR1 LNHDA, CDR2 SQIVND (reference sequence). V shed 3 bases and J shed 3 bases, with 9 bases lying between them.

In this sample, this clonotype turned up once. The chain links TRBV2 to TRBJ2-7; 8 bases agree with TRBD1. Germline trimming cut 10 bases from V and 2 bases from J; bases unmatched to any gene: 7. The CDR3 runs to 13 residues. Germline values: CDR1 SNHLY, CDR2 FYNNEI. CDR3 nucleotide sequence: TGTGCCATACTGGCCAGGGGGCCCTACGAGCAGTACTTC. Residues: CAILARGPYEQYF. Using reference TRBV2 and TRBJ2-7 for the parts outside the CDR3, the full variable domain is EPEVTQTPSHQVTQMGQEVILRCVPISNHLYFYWYRQILGQKVEFLVSFYNNEISEKSEIFDDQFSVERPDGSNFTLKIRSTKLEDSAMYFCAILARGPYEQYFGPGTRLTVT.

The table lists this clonotype with many counts. This chain joins TRBV9 and TRBJ2-7, with unresolved D. CDR3 size: 16 residues. The V end was cut by 0 bases, the J end by 3 bases, with 16 bases between. Germline loops: CDR1 SGDLS, CDR2 YYNGEE. CDR3 DNA sequence: TGTGCCAGCAGCGTAGGATCGGATCCCAGCCTCTACGAGCAGTACTTC. This encodes CASSVGSDPSLYEQYF.

Worth noting for this clonotype: A read error may account for a junction end that differs from germline. The V call is TRBV5-1, the J call TRBJ1-4; a weak D match, TRBD1 (5 bases). The CDR3 sequence is 15 residues long. The germline gives CDR1 SGHRS, CDR2 YFSETQ. The CDR3 protein is CAGSLTGATNEKLFF. CDR3 coding DNA: TGCGCCGGCAGCTTAACAGGTGCAACTAATGAAAAACTGTTTTTT.

This clonotype was recorded at least ten times. This chain joins TRBV7-2 and TRBJ2-7, with D possibly being TRBD1 or TRBD2 (5 bases each). The V gene lost 5 bases and the J gene lost 2 bases, with 10 bases spanning the gap. Germline V gives CDR1 SGHTA, CDR2 FQGNSA. The CDR3 loop spans 13 amino acids. CDR3 loop: CASSGGRAYEQYF. Here the CDR3 DNA reads TGTGCCAGCAGCGGGGGAAGGGCCTACGAGCAGTACTTC.

This clonotype has more than one count but fewer than ten. The chain couples TRBV10-3 to TRBJ2-1, with 13 bases matching TRBD2. V lost 4 bases to trimming and J lost 2 bases; unmatched junction nucleotides: 2. CDR1 is ENHRY, CDR2 SYGVKD, per germline. The CDR3 contains 16 residues. CDR3 residues: CAISGGTSGAYNEQFF. CDR3 nucleotides: TGTGCCATCAGTGGCGGGACTAGCGGGGCCTACAATGAGCAGTTCTTC.

This clonotype was counted at least ten times. The rearrangement links TRBV13 to TRBJ1-1; D not resolved. The germline V gene encodes CDR1 PRHDT and CDR2 FYEKMQ (reference sequence). The V end was cut by 0 bases, the J end by 1 base, with 6 bases between. The CDR3 loop spans 14 amino acids. CDR3 in DNA: TGTGCCAGCAGCTTAGGCCGGCAGAACACTGAAGCTTTCTTT. It translates to CASSLGRQNTEAFF.

Regarding this clonotype: A much larger clone is a single base away; this may be a read error. This rearrangement joins TRBV19 to TRBJ2-6; D assignment may be TRBD1 or TRBD2 (5 bases each). The CDR3 contains 19 residues. Germline V gene sequence: CDR1 LNHDA, CDR2 SQIVND (reference sequence). DNA of the CDR3: TGTGCCAGTAGTATAGACCCGAATGGGAGACCCTCTGGGGCCAACGTCCTGGCTTTC. Its protein product is CASSIDPNGRPSGANVLAF.

This clonotype came up once. A much larger clone lies one base from this, so it may be a read error. The rearrangement links TRBV3-1 to TRBJ2-7; 8 nucleotides match TRBD1. CDR3 length: 15 residues. Germline V CDR1 and CDR2: LGHDT, YNNKEL (reference sequence). CDR3 residues: CASGQGRGHSYEQYF. CDR3 in DNA: TGTGCCAGCGGCCAAGGCAGGGGGCATTCCTACGAGCAGTACTTC.

Details on this clonotype: A much bigger clone sits one base away, suggesting this may be a read error. This chain links TRBV9 with TRBJ2-1, with D maybe TRBD2 (6 bases). Germline V gene data show CDR1 as SGDLS and CDR2 as YYNGEE. Trimming removed 4 bases from V and 1 base from J, with 15 bases in between. The CDR3 extends over 16 amino acids. The CDR3: CASSLARGFSYNEQFF. CDR3 bases: TGTGCCAGCAGCCTAGCGAGAGGTTTTTCCTACAATGAGCAGTTCTTC.